This TCR beta chain is drawn from a study of T cells after yellow fever vaccination. Via MiXCR, TCRdb re-called the 5' RACE reads, giving one row per CDR3 protein. The repertoire includes roughly 120,000 distinct CDR3 sequences, nearly 7.5% of them detected once, and 2% to 3% sits in the top ten. Sequencing was performed on CD4+ T cells sorted from PBMCs, taken more than 8 days after the first yellow fever vaccination. This receptor was identified in a young man who received the YFV17D yellow fever vaccine.

The CDR3 spells CSARPGQGTYEQYF. Here the CDR3 DNA reads TGCAGTGCTAGACCCGGACAGGGGACTTACGAGCAGTACTTC. The chain carries TRBV20-1 and TRBJ2-7; 9 bases fit TRBD1. The length of the CDR3 is 14 residues. In germline, CDR1 is DFQATT, CDR2 SNEGSKA (reference sequence). V lost 2 bases and J lost 4; bases outside the gene matches: 6.